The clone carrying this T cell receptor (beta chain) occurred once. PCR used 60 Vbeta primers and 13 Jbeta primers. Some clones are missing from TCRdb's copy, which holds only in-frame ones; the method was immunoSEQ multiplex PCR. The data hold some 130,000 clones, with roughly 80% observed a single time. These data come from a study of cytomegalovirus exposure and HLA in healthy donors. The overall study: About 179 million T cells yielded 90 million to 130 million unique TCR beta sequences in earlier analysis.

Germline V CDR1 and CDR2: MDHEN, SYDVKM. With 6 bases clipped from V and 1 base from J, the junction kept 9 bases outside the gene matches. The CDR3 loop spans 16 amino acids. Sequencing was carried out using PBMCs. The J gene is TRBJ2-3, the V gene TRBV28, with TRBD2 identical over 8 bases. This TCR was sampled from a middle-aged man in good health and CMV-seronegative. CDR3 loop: CASSSNSGTRTDTQYF. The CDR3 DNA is TGTGCCAGCAGCTCCAATAGCGGGACCCGCACAGATACGCAGTATTTT.